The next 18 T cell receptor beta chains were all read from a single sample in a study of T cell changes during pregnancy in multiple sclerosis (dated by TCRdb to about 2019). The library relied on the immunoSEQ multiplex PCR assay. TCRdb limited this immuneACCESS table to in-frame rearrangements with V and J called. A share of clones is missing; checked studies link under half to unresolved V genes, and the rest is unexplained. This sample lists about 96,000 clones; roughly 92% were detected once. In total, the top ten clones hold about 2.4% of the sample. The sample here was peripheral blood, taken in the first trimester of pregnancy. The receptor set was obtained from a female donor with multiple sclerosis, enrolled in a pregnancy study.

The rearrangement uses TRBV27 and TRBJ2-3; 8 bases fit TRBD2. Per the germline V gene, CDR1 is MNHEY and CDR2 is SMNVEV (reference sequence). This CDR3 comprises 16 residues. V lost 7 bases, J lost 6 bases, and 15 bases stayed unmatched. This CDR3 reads CASTFRAREGGDTQYF. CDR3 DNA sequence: TGTGCCAGCACTTTTCGTGCTCGGGAGGGAGGGGATACGCAGTATTTT.

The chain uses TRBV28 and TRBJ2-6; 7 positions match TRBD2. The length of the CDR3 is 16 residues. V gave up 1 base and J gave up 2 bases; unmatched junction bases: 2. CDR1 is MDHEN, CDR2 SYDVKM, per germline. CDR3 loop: CASSLSGGPGANVLTF. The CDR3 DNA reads TGTGCCAGCAGTTTATCGGGGGGACCTGGGGCCAACGTCCTGACTTTC.

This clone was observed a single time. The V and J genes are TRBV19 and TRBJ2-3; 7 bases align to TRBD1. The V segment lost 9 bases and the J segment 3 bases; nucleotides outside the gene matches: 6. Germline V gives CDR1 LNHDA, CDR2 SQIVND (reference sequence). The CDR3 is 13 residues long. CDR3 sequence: CASQRQGTDTQYF. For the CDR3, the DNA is TGTGCCAGCCAGAGACAGGGTACAGATACGCAGTATTTT.

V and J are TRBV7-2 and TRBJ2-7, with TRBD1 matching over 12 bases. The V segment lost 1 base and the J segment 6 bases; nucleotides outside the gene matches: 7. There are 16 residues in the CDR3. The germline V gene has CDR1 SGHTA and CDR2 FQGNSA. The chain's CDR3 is CASSLGPGQGAGEQYF. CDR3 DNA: TGTGCCAGCAGCTTAGGCCCGGGACAGGGGGCGGGCGAGCAGTACTTC.

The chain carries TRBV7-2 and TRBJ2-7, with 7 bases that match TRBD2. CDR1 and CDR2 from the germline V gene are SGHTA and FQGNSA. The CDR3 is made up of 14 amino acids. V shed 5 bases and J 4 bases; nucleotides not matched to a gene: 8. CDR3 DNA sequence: TGTGCCAGCAGCAAGGGGCGGGAGCTTTACGAGCAGTACTTC. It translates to CASSKGRELYEQYF.

The chain's CDR3 is CASSLGASVGFPDTQYF. In DNA, the CDR3 is TGTGCCAGCAGCTTAGGGGCTAGCGTTGGGTTCCCAGATACGCAGTATTTT. This chain connects TRBV7-8 to TRBJ2-3, with TRBD2 as a possible D gene (6 bases). The CDR3 is made up of 17 amino acids. With 1 base removed from V and 4 bases from J, the gap between germline ends came to 18 bases. In germline, CDR1 is SGHVS, CDR2 FQNEAQ.

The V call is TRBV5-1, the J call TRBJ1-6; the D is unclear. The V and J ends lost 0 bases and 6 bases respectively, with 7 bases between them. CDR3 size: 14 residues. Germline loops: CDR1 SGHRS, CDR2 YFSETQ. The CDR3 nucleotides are TGCGCCAGCAGCTTGGGGGGAGTTAATTCACCCCTCCACTTT. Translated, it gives CASSLGGVNSPLHF.

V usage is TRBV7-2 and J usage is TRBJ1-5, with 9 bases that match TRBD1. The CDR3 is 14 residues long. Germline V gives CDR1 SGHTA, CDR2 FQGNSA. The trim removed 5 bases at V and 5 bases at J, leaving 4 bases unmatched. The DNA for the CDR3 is TGTGCCAGCAGCCAGACAGGGGGGCATCAGCCCCAGCATTTT. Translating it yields CASSQTGGHQPQHF.

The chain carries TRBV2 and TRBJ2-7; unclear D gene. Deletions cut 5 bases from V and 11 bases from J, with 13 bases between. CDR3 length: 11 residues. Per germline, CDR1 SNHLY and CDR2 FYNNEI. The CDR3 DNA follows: TGTGCCAGCAGTCAGGATCCCATCGAGTACTTC. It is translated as CASSQDPIEYF.

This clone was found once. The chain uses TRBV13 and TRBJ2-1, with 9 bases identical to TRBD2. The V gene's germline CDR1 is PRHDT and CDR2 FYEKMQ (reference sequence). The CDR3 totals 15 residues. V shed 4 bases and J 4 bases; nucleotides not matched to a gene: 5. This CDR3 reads CASSSWTSVYNEQFF. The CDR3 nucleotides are TGTGCCAGCAGCTCCTGGACTAGCGTTTACAATGAGCAGTTCTTC.

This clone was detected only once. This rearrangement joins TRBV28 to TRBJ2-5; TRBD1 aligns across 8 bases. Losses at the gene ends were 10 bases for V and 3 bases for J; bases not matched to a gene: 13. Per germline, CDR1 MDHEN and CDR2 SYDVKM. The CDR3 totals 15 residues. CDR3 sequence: CATLQSDRAKETQYF. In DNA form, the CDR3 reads TGTGCCACCTTACAGTCGGACAGGGCGAAAGAGACCCAGTACTTC. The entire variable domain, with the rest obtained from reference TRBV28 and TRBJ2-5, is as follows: DVKVTQSSRYLVKRTGEKVFLECVQDMDHENMFWYRQDPGLGLRLIYFSYDVKMKEKGDIPEGYSVSREKKERFSLILESASTNQTSMYLCATLQSDRAKETQYFGPGTRLLVL.

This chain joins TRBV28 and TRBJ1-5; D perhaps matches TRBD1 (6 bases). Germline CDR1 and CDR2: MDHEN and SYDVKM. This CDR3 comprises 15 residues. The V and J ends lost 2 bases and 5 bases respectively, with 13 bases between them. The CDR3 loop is CASSLGGQYHQPQHF. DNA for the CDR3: TGTGCCAGCAGTTTAGGCGGACAGTACCATCAGCCCCAGCATTTT.

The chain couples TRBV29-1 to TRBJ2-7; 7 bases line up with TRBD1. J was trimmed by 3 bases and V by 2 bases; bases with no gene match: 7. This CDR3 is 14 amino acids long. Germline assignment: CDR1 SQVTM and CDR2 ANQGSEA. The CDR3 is CSVERWDSSYEQYF. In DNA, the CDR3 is TGCAGCGTTGAACGCTGGGACAGTAGCTACGAGCAGTACTTC.

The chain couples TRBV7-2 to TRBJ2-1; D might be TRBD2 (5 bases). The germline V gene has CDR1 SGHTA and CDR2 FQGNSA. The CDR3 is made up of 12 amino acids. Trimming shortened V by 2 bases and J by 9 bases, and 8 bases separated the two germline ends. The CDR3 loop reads CASSLLAREQFF. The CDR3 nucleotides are TGTGCCAGCAGCTTACTAGCCCGTGAGCAGTTCTTC.

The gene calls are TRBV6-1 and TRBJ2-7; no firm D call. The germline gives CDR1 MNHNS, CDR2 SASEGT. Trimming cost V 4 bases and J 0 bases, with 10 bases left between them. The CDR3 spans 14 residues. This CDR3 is CASSATLDSYEQYF. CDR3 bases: TGTGCCAGCAGTGCCACCCTAGACTCCTACGAGCAGTACTTC.

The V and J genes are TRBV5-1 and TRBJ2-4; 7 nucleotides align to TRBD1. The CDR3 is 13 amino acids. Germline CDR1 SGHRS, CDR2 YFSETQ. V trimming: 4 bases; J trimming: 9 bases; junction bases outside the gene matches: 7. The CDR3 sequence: CASSRDRVGIQYF. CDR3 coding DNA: TGCGCCAGCAGCCGAGACAGGGTCGGCATTCAGTACTTC.

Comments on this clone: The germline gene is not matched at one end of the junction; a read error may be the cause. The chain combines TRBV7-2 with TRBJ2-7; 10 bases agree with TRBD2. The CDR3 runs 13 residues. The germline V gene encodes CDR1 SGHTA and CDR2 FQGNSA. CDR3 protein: CASSLAGAYEQYF. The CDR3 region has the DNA TGTGCCAGCAGCCTAGCGGGAGCCTACGAGCAGTACTTC.

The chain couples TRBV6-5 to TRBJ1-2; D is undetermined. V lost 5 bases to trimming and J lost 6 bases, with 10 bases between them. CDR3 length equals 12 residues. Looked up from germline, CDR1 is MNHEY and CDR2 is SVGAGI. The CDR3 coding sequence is TGTGCCAGCAGTACCGACAAGAATGGCTACACCTTC. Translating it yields CASSTDKNGYTF.